This is a list of T cell receptor beta chains from one sample in a study of cytotoxic CD8 clonotypes in ibrutinib-treated CLL. TCRdb's table, derived via immunoSEQ multiplex PCR, lists solely in-frame clones and lacks some. In the table there are some 170,000 clones, around nine tenths of which are singletons. The input for sequencing was PBMCs, taken at disease progression, from a patient treated with ibrutinib. These receptors originate from a human donor with chronic lymphocytic leukemia. The CDR3 runs from the conserved cysteine through the conserved F or W. A D gene is named only where the DNA matches it firmly. The size of a clone is reported for some rows only, either as once, few or many, or as a class for expanded clones.

d_gene	abundance	v_gene	j_gene	CDR3nt	CDR3aa
TRBD2	-	TRBV7-3	TRBJ2-1	TGTGCCAGCAGCTCTAGCGGGAGTGGTGTTGAGCAGTTCTTC	CASSSSGSGVEQFF
TRBD1	-	TRBV7-2	TRBJ2-1	TGTGCCAGCAGCCCGCCCTGGGACAGGAATGAGCAGTTCTTC	CASSPPWDRNEQFF
-	once	TRBV29-1	TRBJ1-1	TGCAGCGTTGGGTACCGGAAGAACACTGAAGCTTTCTTT	CSVGYRKNTEAFF
-	medium-sized	TRBV19	TRBJ2-3	TGTGCCAGTAGTATCCAGGGGGGAACAGATACGCAGTATTTT	CASSIQGGTDTQYF
-	-	TRBV10-3	TRBJ1-1	TGTGCCATCAGTGAGGACGCGGGCACTGAAGCTTTCTTT	CAISEDAGTEAFF
-	-	TRBV11-3	TRBJ2-7	TGTGCCAGCAGCCTCACCTGGCACGAGCAGTACTTC	CASSLTWHEQYF
-	-	TRBV5-1	TRBJ2-1	TGCGCCAGCAGTCTGGGACTCCTCAATGAGCAGTTCTTC	CASSLGLLNEQFF
-	-	TRBV19	TRBJ1-4	TGTGCCAGTAGTAACGTCCTTGGGGAAAAACTGTTTTTT	CASSNVLGEKLFF
-	few	TRBV5-5	TRBJ1-3	TGTGCCAGCAGCTTGGGCCAGATCTCTGGAAACACCATATATTTT	CASSLGQISGNTIYF
-	-	TRBV9	TRBJ2-1	TGTGCCAGCAGCGTAGACAGCGGTGAATACAATGAGCAGTTCTTC	CASSVDSGEYNEQFF
-	-	TRBV30	TRBJ2-2	TGTGCCTGGAGTGTACCCGAAACCACCACCGGGGAGCTGTTTTTT	CAWSVPETTTGELFF
-	-	TRBV5-4	TRBJ2-3	TGTGCCAGCAGCTCCGGACAGCTGGCGGGCACAGATACGCAGTATTTT	CASSSGQLAGTDTQYF
TRBD2	-	TRBV11-3	TRBJ2-3	TGTGCCAGCAGCTTCTTAGGTGGTAGCGGGAACACAGATACGCAGTATTTT	CASSFLGGSGNTDTQYF
-	-	TRBV6-1	TRBJ1-1	TGTGCCAGCAGTGAAGGGGTCAGTGAAGCTTTCTTT	CASSEGVSEAFF